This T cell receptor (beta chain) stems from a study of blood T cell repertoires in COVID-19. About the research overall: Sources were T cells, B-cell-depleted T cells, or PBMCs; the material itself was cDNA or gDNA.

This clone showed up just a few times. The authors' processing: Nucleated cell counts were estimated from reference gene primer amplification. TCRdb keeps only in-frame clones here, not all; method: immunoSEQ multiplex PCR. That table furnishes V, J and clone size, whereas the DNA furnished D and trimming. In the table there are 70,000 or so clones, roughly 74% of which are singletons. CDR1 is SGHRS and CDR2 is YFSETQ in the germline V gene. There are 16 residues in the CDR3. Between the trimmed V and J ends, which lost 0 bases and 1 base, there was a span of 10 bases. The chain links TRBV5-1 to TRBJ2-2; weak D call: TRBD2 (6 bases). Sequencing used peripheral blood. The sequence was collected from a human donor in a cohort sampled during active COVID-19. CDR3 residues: CASSLGGAQNTGELFF. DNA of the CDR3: TGCGCCAGCAGCTTGGGCGGGGCACAGAACACCGGGGAGCTGTTTTTT.